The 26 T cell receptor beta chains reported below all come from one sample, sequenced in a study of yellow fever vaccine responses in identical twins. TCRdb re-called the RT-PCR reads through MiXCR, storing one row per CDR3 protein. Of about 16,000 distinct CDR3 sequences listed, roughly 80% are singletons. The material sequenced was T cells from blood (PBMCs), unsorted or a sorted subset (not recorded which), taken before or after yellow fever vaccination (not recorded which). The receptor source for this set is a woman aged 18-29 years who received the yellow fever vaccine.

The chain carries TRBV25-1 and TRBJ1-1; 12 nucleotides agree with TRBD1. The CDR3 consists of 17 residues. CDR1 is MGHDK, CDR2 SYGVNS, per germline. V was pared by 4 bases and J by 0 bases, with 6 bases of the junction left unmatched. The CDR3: CASSARDRGPMNTEAFF. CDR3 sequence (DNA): TGTGCCAGCAGTGCCCGGGACAGGGGGCCCATGAACACTGAAGCTTTCTTT. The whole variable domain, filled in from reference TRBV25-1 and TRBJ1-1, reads EADIYQTPRYLVIGTGKKITLECSQTMGHDKMYWYQQDPGMELHLIHYSYGVNSTEKGDLSSESTVSRIRTEHFPLTLESARPSHTSQYLCASSARDRGPMNTEAFFGQGTRLTVV.

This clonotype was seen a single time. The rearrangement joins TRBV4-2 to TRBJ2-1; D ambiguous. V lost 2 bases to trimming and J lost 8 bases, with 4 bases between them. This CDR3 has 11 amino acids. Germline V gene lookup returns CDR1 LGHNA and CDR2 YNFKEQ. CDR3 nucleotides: TGTGCCAGCAGCCAAACAGATGAGCAGTTCTTC. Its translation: CASSQTDEQFF.

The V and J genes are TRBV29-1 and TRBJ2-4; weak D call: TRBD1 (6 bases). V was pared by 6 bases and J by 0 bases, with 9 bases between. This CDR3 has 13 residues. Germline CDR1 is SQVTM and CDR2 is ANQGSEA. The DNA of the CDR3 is TGCAGCGTCGCGGACAGAGCCAAAAACATTCAGTACTTC. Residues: CSVADRAKNIQYF.

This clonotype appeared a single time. The CDR3 loop reads CASSVQAESYEQYF. Here the CDR3 DNA reads TGTGCCAGCAGCGTACAAGCGGAGTCCTACGAGCAGTACTTC. The chain employs TRBV9 and TRBJ2-7; D perhaps matches TRBD2 (5 bases). Per the germline V gene, CDR1 is SGDLS and CDR2 is YYNGEE. V dropped 1 base and J dropped 1 base, with 9 bases sitting between them. This CDR3 is built from 14 residues.

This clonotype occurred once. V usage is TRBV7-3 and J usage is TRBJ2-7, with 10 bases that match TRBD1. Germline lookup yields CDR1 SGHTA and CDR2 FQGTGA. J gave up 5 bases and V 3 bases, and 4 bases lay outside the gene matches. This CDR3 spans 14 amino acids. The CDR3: CASSFGTGVDEQYF. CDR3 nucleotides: TGTGCCAGCAGCTTCGGGACAGGGGTCGACGAGCAGTACTTC.

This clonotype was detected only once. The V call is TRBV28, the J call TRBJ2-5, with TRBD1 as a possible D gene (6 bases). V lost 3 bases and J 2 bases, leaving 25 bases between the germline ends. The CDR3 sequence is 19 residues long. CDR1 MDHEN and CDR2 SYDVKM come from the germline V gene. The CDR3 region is CASSFALTILQGGQETQYF. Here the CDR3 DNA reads TGTGCCAGCAGTTTTGCCCTTACGATTTTACAGGGTGGACAAGAGACCCAGTACTTC.

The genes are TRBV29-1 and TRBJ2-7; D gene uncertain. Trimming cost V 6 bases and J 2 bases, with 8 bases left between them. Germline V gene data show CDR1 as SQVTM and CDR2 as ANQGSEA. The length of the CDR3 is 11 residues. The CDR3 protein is CSVKGPYEQYF. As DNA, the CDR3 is TGCAGCGTAAAAGGGCCCTACGAGCAGTACTTC.

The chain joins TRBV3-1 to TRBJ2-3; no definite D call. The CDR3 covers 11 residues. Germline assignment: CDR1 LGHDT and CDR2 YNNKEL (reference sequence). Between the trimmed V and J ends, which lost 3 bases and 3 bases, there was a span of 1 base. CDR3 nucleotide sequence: TGTGCCAGCAGCCATACAGATACGCAGTATTTT. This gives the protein CASSHTDTQYF.

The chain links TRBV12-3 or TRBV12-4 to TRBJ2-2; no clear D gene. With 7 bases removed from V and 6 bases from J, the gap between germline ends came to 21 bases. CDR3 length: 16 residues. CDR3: CASTLTQVAPPGELFF. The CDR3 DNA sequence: TGTGCCAGCACTCTGACTCAGGTGGCCCCACCCGGGGAGCTGTTTTTT.

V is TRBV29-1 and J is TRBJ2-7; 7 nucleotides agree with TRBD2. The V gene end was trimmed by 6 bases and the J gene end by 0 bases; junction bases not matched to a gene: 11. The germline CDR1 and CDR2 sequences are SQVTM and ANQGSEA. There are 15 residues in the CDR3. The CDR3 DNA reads TGCAGCGTCCTTACCGGGACTAAGAGCTCCTACGAGCAGTACTTC. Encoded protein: CSVLTGTKSSYEQYF.

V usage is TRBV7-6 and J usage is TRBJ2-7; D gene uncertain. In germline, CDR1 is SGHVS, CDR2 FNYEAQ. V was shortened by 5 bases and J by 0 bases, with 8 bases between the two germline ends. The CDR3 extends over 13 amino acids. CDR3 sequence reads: CASSAPDSYEQYF. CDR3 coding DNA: TGTGCCAGCAGCGCACCGGACTCCTACGAGCAGTACTTC. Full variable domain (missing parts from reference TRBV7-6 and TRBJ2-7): GAGVSQSPRYKVTKRGQDVALRCDPISGHVSLYWYRQALGQGPEFLTYFNYEAQQDKSGLPNDRFSAERPEGSISTLTIQRTEQRDSAMYRCASSAPDSYEQYFGPGTRLTVT.

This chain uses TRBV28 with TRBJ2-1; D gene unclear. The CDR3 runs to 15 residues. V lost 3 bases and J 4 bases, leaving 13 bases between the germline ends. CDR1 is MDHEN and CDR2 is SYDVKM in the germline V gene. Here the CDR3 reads CASSLVIITYNEQFF. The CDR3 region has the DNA TGTGCCAGCAGTTTGGTTATCATAACTTACAATGAGCAGTTCTTC.

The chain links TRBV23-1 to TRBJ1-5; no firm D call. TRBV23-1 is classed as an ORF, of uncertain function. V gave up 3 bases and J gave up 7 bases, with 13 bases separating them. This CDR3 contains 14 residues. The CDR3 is CASSHAKGRQPQHF. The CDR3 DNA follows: TGCGCCAGCAGTCACGCGAAGGGAAGACAGCCCCAGCATTTT.

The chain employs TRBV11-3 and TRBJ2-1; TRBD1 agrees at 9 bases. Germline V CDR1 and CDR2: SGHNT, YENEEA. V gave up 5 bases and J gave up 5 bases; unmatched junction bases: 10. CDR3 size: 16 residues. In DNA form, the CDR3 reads TGTGCCAGCAGCACTTGGACAGGGGAGATCCACAATGAGCAGTTCTTC. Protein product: CASSTWTGEIHNEQFF.

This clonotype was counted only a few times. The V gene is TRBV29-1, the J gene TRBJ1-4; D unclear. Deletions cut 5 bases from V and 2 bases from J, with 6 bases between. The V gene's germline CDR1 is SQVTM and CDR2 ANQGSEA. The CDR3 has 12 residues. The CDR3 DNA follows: TGCAGCGTTAGGCCCACTAATGAAAAACTGTTTTTT. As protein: CSVRPTNEKLFF. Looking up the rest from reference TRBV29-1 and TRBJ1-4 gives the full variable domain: SAVISQKPSRDICQRGTSLTIQCQVDSQVTMMFWYRQQPGQSLTLIATANQGSEATYESGFVIDKFPISRPNLTFSTLTVSNMSPEDSSIYLCSVRPTNEKLFFGSGTQLSVL.

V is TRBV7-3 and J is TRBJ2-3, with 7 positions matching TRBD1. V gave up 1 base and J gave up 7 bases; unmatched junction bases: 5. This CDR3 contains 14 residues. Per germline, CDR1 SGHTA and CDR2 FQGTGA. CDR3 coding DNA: TGTGCCAGCAGCTTAAGGCAGGGGGATCATACGCAGTATTTT. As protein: CASSLRQGDHTQYF.

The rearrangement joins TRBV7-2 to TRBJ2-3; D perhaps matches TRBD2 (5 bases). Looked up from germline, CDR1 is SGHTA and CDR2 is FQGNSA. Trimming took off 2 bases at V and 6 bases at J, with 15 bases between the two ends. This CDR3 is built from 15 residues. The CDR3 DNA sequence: TGTGCCAGCAGCTTATTGGTTTCAGGAGGCGATACGCAGTATTTT. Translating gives CASSLLVSGGDTQYF.

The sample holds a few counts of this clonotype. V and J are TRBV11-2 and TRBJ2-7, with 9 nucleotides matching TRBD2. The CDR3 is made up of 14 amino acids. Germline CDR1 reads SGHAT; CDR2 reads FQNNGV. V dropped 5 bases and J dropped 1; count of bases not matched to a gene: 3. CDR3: CASSASGESYEQYF. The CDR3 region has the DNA TGTGCCAGCAGCGCTAGCGGGGAATCCTACGAGCAGTACTTC.

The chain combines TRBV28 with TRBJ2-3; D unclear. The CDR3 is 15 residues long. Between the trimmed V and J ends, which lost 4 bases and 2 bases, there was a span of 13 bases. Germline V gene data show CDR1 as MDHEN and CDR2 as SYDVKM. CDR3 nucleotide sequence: TGTGCCAGCAGTTCGACGTCCAAATTCACAGATACGCAGTATTTT. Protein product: CASSSTSKFTDTQYF.

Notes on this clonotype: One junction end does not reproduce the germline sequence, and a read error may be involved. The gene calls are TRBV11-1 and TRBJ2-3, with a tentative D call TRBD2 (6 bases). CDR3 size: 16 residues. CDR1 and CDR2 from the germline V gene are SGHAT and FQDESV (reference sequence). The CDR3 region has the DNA TGTGTCAGCAGCTTAGGCCACGGGACTAGCACAGATACGCAGTATTTT. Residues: CVSSLGHGTSTDTQYF.

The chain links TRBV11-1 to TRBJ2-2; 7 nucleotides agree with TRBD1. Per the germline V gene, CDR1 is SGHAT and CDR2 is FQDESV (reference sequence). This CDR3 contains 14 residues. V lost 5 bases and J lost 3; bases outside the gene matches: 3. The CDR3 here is CASSNDRDTGELFF. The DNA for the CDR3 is TGTGCCAGCAGCAACGACAGGGACACCGGGGAGCTGTTTTTT.

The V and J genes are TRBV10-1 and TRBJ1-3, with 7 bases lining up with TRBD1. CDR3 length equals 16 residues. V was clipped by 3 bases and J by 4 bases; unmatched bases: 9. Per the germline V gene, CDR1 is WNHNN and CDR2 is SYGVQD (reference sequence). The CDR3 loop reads CASSDEGRGSGNTIYF. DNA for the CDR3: TGCGCCAGCAGTGATGAGGGCAGGGGGTCCGGAAACACCATATATTTT.

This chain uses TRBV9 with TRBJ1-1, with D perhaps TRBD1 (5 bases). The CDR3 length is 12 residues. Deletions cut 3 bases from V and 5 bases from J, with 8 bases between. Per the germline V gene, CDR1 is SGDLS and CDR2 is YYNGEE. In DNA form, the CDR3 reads TGTGCCAGCAGCGCCGGGGGGACTGAAGCTTTCTTT. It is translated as CASSAGGTEAFF.

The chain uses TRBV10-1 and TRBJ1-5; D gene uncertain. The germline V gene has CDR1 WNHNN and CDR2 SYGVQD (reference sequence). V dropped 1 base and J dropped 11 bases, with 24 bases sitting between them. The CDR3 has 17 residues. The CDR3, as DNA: TGCGCCAGCAGTGAGTGGAACAGTTCCCTACCCCAATCAGCCCAGCATTTT. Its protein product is CASSEWNSSLPQSAQHF.

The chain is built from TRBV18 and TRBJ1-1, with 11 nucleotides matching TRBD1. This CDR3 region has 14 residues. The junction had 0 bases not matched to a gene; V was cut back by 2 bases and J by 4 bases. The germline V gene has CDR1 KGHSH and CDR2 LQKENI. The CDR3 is CASSPGTGGTEAFF. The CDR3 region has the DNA TGTGCCAGCTCACCAGGGACAGGGGGCACTGAAGCTTTCTTT.

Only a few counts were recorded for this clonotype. The CDR3 here is CASFPRGCYEQYF. The CDR3 DNA reads TGTGCCAGCTTCCCCAGGGGGTGCTACGAGCAGTACTTC. V usage is TRBV6-4 and J usage is TRBJ2-7, with 7 positions matching TRBD1. Losses at the gene ends were 8 bases for V and 3 bases for J; bases not matched to a gene: 7. Germline CDR1 is MRHNA and CDR2 is SNTAGT. The CDR3 has 13 amino acids.